This TCR beta chain was found in a study of shared clonotypes between healthy human individuals. Points on this clone: The antigen remains unidentified.

V was pared by 0 bases and J by 6 bases, with 15 bases between. The length of the CDR3 is 16 residues. Germline CDR1 SGHNT, CDR2 YENEEA. Study results and limitations: Shared clonotypes: approximately 5% naive CD4, under 4% naive CD8, 2.3% memory CD4, 0.4% memory CD8. How much donors shared clonotypes was expected to be affected by sequencing depth.

Assay: immunoSEQ multiplex PCR; the TCRdb copy retains only in-frame clones and omits some. The table includes over a million clones, 98% detected once. The rearrangement links TRBV11-3 to TRBJ2-1, with a tentative D call TRBD2 (6 bases). The receptor's source is a man under 40 in good health. Sequenced input: naive CD4+ T cells sorted from blood. The subset is: CD45RA+ positively selected. In nucleotides, the CDR3 is TGTGCCAGCAGCTTAGACGGGGGACGGAAGGGCAATGAGCAGTTCTTC. Protein product: CASSLDGGRKGNEQFF.